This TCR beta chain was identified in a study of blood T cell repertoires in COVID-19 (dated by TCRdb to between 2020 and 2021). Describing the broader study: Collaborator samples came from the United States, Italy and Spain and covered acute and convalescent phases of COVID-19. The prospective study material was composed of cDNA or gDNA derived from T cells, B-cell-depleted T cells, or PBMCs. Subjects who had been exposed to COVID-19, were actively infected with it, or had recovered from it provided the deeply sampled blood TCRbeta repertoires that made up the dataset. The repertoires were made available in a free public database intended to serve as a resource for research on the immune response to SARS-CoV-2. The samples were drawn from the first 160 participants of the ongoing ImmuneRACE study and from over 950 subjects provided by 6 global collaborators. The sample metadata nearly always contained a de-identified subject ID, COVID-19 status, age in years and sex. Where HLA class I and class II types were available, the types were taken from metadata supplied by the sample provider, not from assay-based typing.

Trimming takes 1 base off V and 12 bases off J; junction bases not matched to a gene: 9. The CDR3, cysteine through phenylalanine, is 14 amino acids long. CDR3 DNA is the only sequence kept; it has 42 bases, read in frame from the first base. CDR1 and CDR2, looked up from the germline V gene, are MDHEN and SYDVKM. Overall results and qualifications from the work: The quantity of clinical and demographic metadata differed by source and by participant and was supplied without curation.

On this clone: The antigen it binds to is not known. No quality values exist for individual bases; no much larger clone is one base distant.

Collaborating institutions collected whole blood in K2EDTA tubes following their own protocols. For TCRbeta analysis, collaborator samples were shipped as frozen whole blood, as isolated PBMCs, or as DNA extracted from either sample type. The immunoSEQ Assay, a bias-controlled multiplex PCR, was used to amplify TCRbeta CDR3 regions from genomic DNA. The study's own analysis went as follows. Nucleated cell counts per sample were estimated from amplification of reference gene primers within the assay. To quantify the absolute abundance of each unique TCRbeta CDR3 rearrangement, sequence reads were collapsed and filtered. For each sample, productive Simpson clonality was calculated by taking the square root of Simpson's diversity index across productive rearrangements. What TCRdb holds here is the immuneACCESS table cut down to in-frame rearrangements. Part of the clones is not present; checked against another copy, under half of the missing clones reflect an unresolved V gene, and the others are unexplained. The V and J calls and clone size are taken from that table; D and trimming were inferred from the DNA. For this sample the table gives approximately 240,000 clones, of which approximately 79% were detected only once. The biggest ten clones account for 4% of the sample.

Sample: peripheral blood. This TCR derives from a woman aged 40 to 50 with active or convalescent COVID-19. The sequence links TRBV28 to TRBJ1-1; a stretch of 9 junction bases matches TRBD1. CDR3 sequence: CASSLFTGTGRSFF. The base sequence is TGTGCCAGCAGTTTATTCACCGGGACAGGGAGATCTTTCTTT.